The present T cell receptor (beta chain) was sequenced within a study of memory CD4+ T cells and cytomegalovirus serostatus. The V end was cut by 4 bases, the J end by 4 bases, with 10 bases between. CDR1 MNHEY and CDR2 SMNVEV come from the germline V gene (reference sequence). This CDR3 has 13 residues. Study outcomes and limitations: Repertoires predicted CMV serostatus with median bootstrapped AUC of roughly 0.96.

TCRdb keeps only in-frame clones here, not all; method: immunoSEQ multiplex PCR. The table lists 50,000 to 75,000 clones, approximately 85% of them singletons, with 0.88% in the top ten. This clone is medium-sized in the sample. The antigen is undetermined. The sort gate was single viable CD3+CD4+CD8-CD45RO+ cells for memory CD4+ T cells. The rearrangement joins TRBV27 to TRBJ1-1; D gene uncertain. Sequenced material: memory CD4+ T cells from blood. The clonotype comes from an adult in good health and CMV-seronegative. The CDR3 nucleotides read TGTGCCAGCAGTTCCCGACCCAGCACTGAAGCTTTCTTT. Residues: CASSSRPSTEAFF.